One and the same sample provided the 21 T cell receptor beta chains below, sequenced in a study of early T cells in non-severe SARS-CoV-2 infection. From the 5' RACE reads, TCRdb called clonotypes with MiXCR, one entry per CDR3 protein. The sample has around 22,000 distinct CDR3 sequences, about 3.7% seen once. Sequenced material: whole blood. The receptors come from an adult who was a healthcare worker with PCR-confirmed SARS-CoV-2 infection or an uninfected control (not recorded which).

Many counts were recorded for this clonotype. The chain has TRBV7-2 and TRBJ2-7, with TRBD2 matching 16 bases. CDR1 is SGHTA and CDR2 is FQGNSA in the germline V gene. V was pared by 5 bases and J by 4 bases, with 11 bases of the junction left unmatched. CDR3 length equals 18 residues. The CDR3 sequence: CASSPTGLAGGPGYEQYF. The CDR3 DNA is TGTGCCAGCAGCCCCACGGGACTAGCGGGAGGGCCTGGGTACGAGCAGTACTTC.

This clonotype has only a few counts. The CDR3 sequence is CASSSPLIEQYF. Written as DNA, the CDR3 is TGTGCCAGCAGCTCCCCCCTAATCGAGCAGTACTTC. The rearrangement joins TRBV7-2 to TRBJ2-7; D is uncertain. This CDR3 is built from 12 residues. Germline V gene data show CDR1 as SGHTA and CDR2 as FQGNSA. Trimming stripped 4 bases from V and 6 bases from J, with 10 bases between.

Ten or more counts support this clonotype. The chain joins TRBV2 to TRBJ1-5, with D uncertain. The CDR3 contains 12 residues. Germline values: CDR1 SNHLY, CDR2 FYNNEI. With 6 bases removed from V and 9 bases from J, the gap between germline ends came to 12 bases. CDR3 amino acids: CASSPPERPQHF. CDR3 coding DNA: TGTGCCAGCAGCCCCCCCGAAAGGCCCCAGCATTTT.

There are many counts of this clonotype. The chain combines TRBV19 with TRBJ1-1; D unclear. V was trimmed by 6 bases and J by 8 bases, leaving 10 bases between them. Germline lookup yields CDR1 LNHDA and CDR2 SQIVND (reference sequence). The CDR3 is made up of 11 amino acids. CDR3 bases: TGTGCCAGTAGGGAGCGGGGAGAAGCTTTCTTT. It specifies CASRERGEAFF.

Many counts were recorded for this clonotype. The chain combines TRBV7-2 with TRBJ2-1, with D uncertain. CDR3 length: 14 amino acids. CDR1 SGHTA and CDR2 FQGNSA come from the germline V gene. The V and J ends lost 1 base and 2 bases respectively, with 6 bases between them. CDR3 region: CASSLGGTYNEQFF. The DNA for the CDR3 is TGTGCCAGCAGCTTAGGCGGTACCTACAATGAGCAGTTCTTC.

The table lists this clonotype with many counts. The chain recombines TRBV6-6 with TRBJ2-1; no definite D call. Germline V gene lookup returns CDR1 MNHNY and CDR2 SVGAGI (reference sequence). Trimming cost V 6 bases and J 7 bases, with 13 bases left between them. This CDR3 comprises 13 residues. The CDR3 DNA reads TGTGCCAGCAGCCCCGGCAATTCGAATGAGCAGTTCTTC. Its translation: CASSPGNSNEQFF.

This clonotype has a count of ten or more. The genes are TRBV14 and TRBJ2-7; D could derive from TRBD1 or TRBD2 (5 bases each). Germline CDR1 SGHDN, CDR2 FVKESK. The CDR3 has 13 amino acids. With 3 bases removed from V and 3 bases from J, the gap between germline ends came to 9 bases. The CDR3 protein is CASSHGDGYEQYF. The CDR3 nucleotides are TGTGCCAGCAGCCATGGGGACGGCTACGAGCAGTACTTC. Together with reference TRBV14 and TRBJ2-7, the CDR3 gives the full variable domain: EAGVTQFPSHSVIEKGQTVTLRCDPISGHDNLYWYRRVMGKEIKFLLHFVKESKQDESGMPNNRFLAERTGGTYSTLKVQPAELEDSGVYFCASSHGDGYEQYFGPGTRLTVT.

Ten or more counts support this clonotype. The rearrangement uses TRBV9 and TRBJ1-1, with D possibly matching TRBD1 (6 bases). The ends were cut back, 6 bases at V and 5 bases at J, with 17 bases in the middle. This CDR3 spans 14 amino acids. CDR1 is SGDLS and CDR2 is YYNGEE in the germline V gene. For the CDR3, the DNA is TGTGCCAGCACCACCGGGAGGGGGGCAACTGAAGCTTTCTTT. Amino acid sequence: CASTTGRGATEAFF.

This clonotype has only a few counts. The V gene is TRBV5-6, the J gene TRBJ2-7; D gene ambiguous. The V end lost 5 bases, the J end lost 2 bases, and 11 bases lay between the germline ends. From germline, CDR1 is SGHDT and CDR2 YYEEEE. The CDR3 extends over 13 amino acids. CDR3 region: CASSWQETYEQYF. CDR3 DNA: TGTGCCAGCAGTTGGCAGGAGACCTACGAGCAGTACTTC.

This clonotype was detected a few times. The chain couples TRBV24-1 to TRBJ2-1; D is uncertain. The V end lost 9 bases, the J end lost 7 bases, and 18 bases lay between the germline ends. The length of the CDR3 is 14 residues. The germline CDR1 and CDR2 sequences are KGHDR and SFDVKD. The CDR3 coding sequence is TGTGCCACCTCAGACACCCTAATGGGGAATGAGCAGTTCTTC. This translates into CATSDTLMGNEQFF.

This clonotype has ten or more counts. CDR3 nucleotide sequence: TGTGCCAGCAGTTCAACGGGGCGGAATGAGCAGTTCTTC. It specifies CASSSTGRNEQFF. The chain links TRBV28 to TRBJ2-1; the D call may be TRBD1 or TRBD2 (5 bases each). Germline values: CDR1 MDHEN, CDR2 SYDVKM. Trimming took 4 bases from V and 7 from J, leaving 11 bases between them. This CDR3 has 13 amino acids.

This clonotype showed up many times. This rearrangement joins TRBV6-2 or TRBV6-3 to TRBJ1-2; the D gene is possibly TRBD1 (6 bases). The CDR3 covers 12 residues. Germline CDR1 MNHEY, CDR2 SVGEGT. The V and J ends lost 8 bases and 8 bases respectively, with 15 bases between them. CDR3 nucleotide sequence: TGTGCCAGCTCGGGGGCGCCGGACGGCTACACCTTC. Its protein is CASSGAPDGYTF.

In this sample, this clonotype turned up many times. The chain recombines TRBV4-2 with TRBJ1-5, with TRBD1 identical over 7 bases. This CDR3 region has 16 residues. V shed 4 bases, J shed 6 bases, and the junction held 12 bases outside the gene matches. Per the germline V gene, CDR1 is LGHNA and CDR2 is YNFKEQ. CDR3 sequence reads: CASSPRTGEVIQPQHF. CDR3 nucleotide sequence: TGTGCCAGCAGCCCCCGAACAGGGGAGGTGATTCAGCCCCAGCATTTT.

This clonotype was found many times. This sequence joins TRBV11-2 and TRBJ2-7; 9 bases fit TRBD1. V was pared by 0 bases and J by 2 bases, with 11 bases of the junction left unmatched. The germline CDR1 and CDR2 sequences are SGHAT and FQNNGV. The CDR3 has 18 residues. The CDR3 is CASSLDPGGGTGTYEQYF. In nucleotides, the CDR3 is TGTGCCAGCAGCTTAGATCCTGGGGGCGGGACAGGGACCTACGAGCAGTACTTC.

At least ten counts were recorded for this clonotype. The gene calls are TRBV6-6 and TRBJ1-2, with TRBD1 identical over 9 bases. The CDR3 length is 14 residues. Germline CDR1 reads MNHNY; CDR2 reads SVGAGI (reference sequence). With V trimmed by 6 bases and J by 2 bases, 4 bases remained unmatched. CDR3 residues: CASRTGQGNYGYTF. DNA of the CDR3: TGTGCCAGCAGAACCGGACAGGGGAACTATGGCTACACCTTC.

In this sample, this clonotype turned up many times. V is TRBV27 and J is TRBJ1-2; 7 positions match TRBD1. With 2 bases clipped from V and 5 bases from J, the junction kept 2 bases outside the gene matches. From germline, CDR1 is MNHEY and CDR2 SMNVEV (reference sequence). The length of the CDR3 is 13 residues. CDR3 bases: TGTGCCAGCAGTTTAGGGGGACAGTATGGCTACACCTTC. This translates into CASSLGGQYGYTF.

This chain connects TRBV20-1 to TRBJ2-2; unclear D gene. CDR1 is DFQATT and CDR2 is SNEGSKA in the germline V gene (reference sequence). Deletions cut 5 bases from V and 6 bases from J, with 10 bases between. The CDR3 is 12 residues long. The CDR3 bases are TGCAGTGCTCTTATAGGACCCGGGGAGCTGTTTTTT. Residues: CSALIGPGELFF.

This clonotype was seen at least ten times. The chain joins TRBV10-2 to TRBJ1-1; D might be TRBD1 (6 bases). The CDR3 extends over 14 amino acids. Deletions cut 0 bases from V and 5 bases from J, with 10 bases between. Germline V lookup: CDR1 WSHSY, CDR2 SAAADI. The CDR3 coding sequence is TGCGCCAGCAGTGAGTCAGGGGGGTGGACTGAAGCTTTCTTT. It is translated as CASSESGGWTEAFF.

This clonotype was found a few times. V is TRBV2 and J is TRBJ2-2; no clear D. This CDR3 spans 13 amino acids. CDR1 SNHLY and CDR2 FYNNEI come from the germline V gene. The V end was cut by 6 bases, the J end by 0 bases, with 5 bases between. The CDR3 protein is CASSLANTGELFF. The CDR3 region has the DNA TGTGCCAGCAGCTTAGCGAACACCGGGGAGCTGTTTTTT.

This clonotype was found many times. V and J are TRBV11-2 and TRBJ2-3; D remains ambiguous. The length of the CDR3 is 13 residues. Germline CDR1 is SGHAT and CDR2 is FQNNGV. Trimming cost V 4 bases and J 2 bases, with 7 bases left between them. The CDR3 spells CASSSINTDTQYF. As DNA, the CDR3 is TGTGCCAGCAGCTCTATAAACACAGATACGCAGTATTTT. Supplemented by reference TRBV11-2 and TRBJ2-3, the full variable domain reads EAGVAQSPRYKIIEKRQSVAFWCNPISGHATLYWYQQILGQGPKLLIQFQNNGVVDDSQLPKDRFSAERLKGVDSTLKIQPAKLEDSAVYLCASSSINTDTQYFGPGTRLTVL.

This clonotype has at least ten counts. V usage is TRBV7-3 and J usage is TRBJ2-7; D may match TRBD1 or TRBD2 (5 bases each). Looked up from germline, CDR1 is SGHTA and CDR2 is FQGTGA. The CDR3 consists of 13 residues. Trimming pared 5 bases from V and 6 bases from J, leaving 14 bases between. The CDR3: CASSGLGGGEQYF. CDR3 bases: TGTGCCAGCAGCGGGTTAGGTGGGGGCGAGCAGTACTTC.